These T cell receptor beta chains were read from a single sample in a study of a mutant IDH1 vaccine in newly diagnosed glioma. The table came from immunoSEQ multiplex PCR; TCRdb's copy has only in-frame clones and leaves some out. The table has 35,000 to 45,000 clones, around 83% seen once. No antigen is known for these receptors. The material sequenced was PBMCs, taken from a glioma patient whose treatment included an IDH1 peptide vaccine. Receptor source: a woman in her fifties or sixties with glioma. Both conserved end residues are part of each CDR3. D genes are given only for firm matches. The listing skips clone size in some rows; elsewhere it reads once, few, many or a size class.

d_call j_call clone_size v_call cdr3_aa cdr3_nt
- TRBJ1-1 few TRBV27 CASSGRDRSPEAFF TGTGCCAGCAGTGGCAGGGACCGGAGCCCTGAAGCTTTCTTT
TRBD1 TRBJ1-1 once TRBV2 CASRLPRGGARTEAFF TGTGCCAGCAGGCTTCCCCGAGGGGGCGCGCGTACTGAAGCTTTCTTT
- TRBJ2-6 - TRBV15 CATSRDHSGANVLTF TGTGCCACCAGCAGAGATCACTCTGGGGCCAACGTCCTGACTTTC
TRBD1 TRBJ1-1 - TRBV27 CASSLGQATEAFF TGTGCCAGCAGTCTAGGACAGGCCACTGAAGCTTTCTTT
TRBD1 TRBJ1-6 - TRBV7-2 CASSLTGVVNSPLHF TGTGCCAGCAGCCTAACAGGGGTGGTTAATTCACCCCTCCACTTT
TRBD1 TRBJ2-3 - TRBV5-1 CASSRQGGTDTQYF TGCGCCAGCAGCCGACAGGGCGGCACAGATACGCAGTATTTT
- TRBJ1-1 few TRBV7-2 CASSLGREYTEAFF TGTGCCAGCAGCTTAGGTCGCGAGTACACTGAAGCTTTCTTT
TRBD1 TRBJ1-1 - TRBV19 CASSLGQGSSEAFF TGTGCCAGTAGTCTAGGACAGGGGAGCAGTGAAGCTTTCTTT
TRBD1 TRBJ2-3 - TRBV5-6 CASSFGAGGSTDTQYF TGTGCCAGCAGCTTTGGGGCAGGGGGAAGCACAGATACGCAGTATTTT
- TRBJ2-6 - TRBV5-4 CASSLSSSGANVLTF TGTGCCAGCAGCTTGAGTAGCTCTGGGGCCAACGTCCTGACTTTC
TRBD2 TRBJ2-6 once TRBV23-1 CASSHCGGPGANVLTF TGCGCCAGCAGTCACTGCGGGGGGCCTGGGGCCAACGTCCTGACTTTC
- TRBJ1-4 - TRBV4-2 CASSQGEAGRNEKLFF TGTGCCAGCAGCCAAGGTGAGGCAGGGAGAAATGAAAAACTGTTTTTT
TRBD1 TRBJ2-3 - TRBV5-4 CASSWGQERTDTQYF TGTGCCAGCAGCTGGGGACAGGAACGAACAGATACGCAGTATTTT
- TRBJ1-4 - TRBV21-1 CASSKEGPGLTNEKLFF TGTGCCAGCAGCAAAGAGGGCCCGGGGTTGACTAATGAAAAACTGTTTTTT
TRBD1 TRBJ2-7 - TRBV29-1 CSVCPTGLYEQYF TGCAGCGTTTGTCCGACAGGGCTCTACGAGCAGTACTTC
TRBD1 TRBJ2-7 few TRBV14 CASSQDNRGDEQYF TGTGCCAGCAGCCAAGATAACAGGGGGGACGAGCAGTACTTC
TRBD1 TRBJ1-1 - TRBV6-5 CASSYSHRGNTEAFF TGTGCCAGCAGTTACAGTCACAGGGGGAACACTGAAGCTTTCTTT
- TRBJ1-6 - TRBV19 CASTDFPDNSPLHF TGTGCCAGTACCGACTTTCCCGATAATTCACCCCTCCACTTT
- TRBJ2-7 - TRBV19 CASSIAGNTYEQYF TGTGCCAGTAGTATCGCAGGGAATACCTACGAGCAGTACTTC
- TRBJ1-6 few TRBV27 CASRDSLNSPLHF TGTGCCAGCAGAGACAGTCTTAATTCACCCCTCCACTTT
TRBD1 TRBJ1-1 - TRBV7-8 CASSLRTGGTEAFF TGTGCCAGCAGCTTACGAACAGGGGGTACTGAAGCTTTCTTT
- TRBJ2-5 - TRBV10-3 CAISLGGIQETQYF TGTGCCATCAGTTTAGGGGGGATCCAAGAGACCCAGTACTTC
- TRBJ2-3 - TRBV9 CASSRPGQASTDTQYF TGTGCCAGCAGCCGACCGGGACAAGCTAGCACAGATACGCAGTATTTT
- TRBJ1-1 few TRBV9 CASSGPRGANTEAFF TGTGCCAGCAGCGGGCCGAGAGGGGCGAACACTGAAGCTTTCTTT
TRBD2 TRBJ2-7 - TRBV7-8 CASSRSGTSSYYEQYF TGTGCCAGCAGTCGCTCCGGGACTAGCAGTTACTACGAGCAGTACTTC
TRBD2 TRBJ2-7 - TRBV7-2 CASSSSGGGYEQYF TGTGCCAGCAGCTCCTCTGGGGGGGGCTACGAGCAGTACTTC
- TRBJ1-6 - TRBV30 CAWRSSYNSPLHF TGTGCCTGGAGATCCTCCTATAATTCACCCCTCCACTTT
TRBD1 TRBJ2-4 - TRBV29-1 CSAAGTAPQAKNIQYF TGCAGCGCCGCCGGGACAGCGCCTCAGGCCAAAAACATTCAGTACTTC
TRBD2 TRBJ2-5 - TRBV5-1 CASSARLAGTQETQYF TGCGCCAGCAGCGCGAGACTAGCGGGGACGCAAGAGACCCAGTACTTC
- TRBJ2-7 few TRBV10-3 CAIGGLHYEQYF TGTGCCATCGGGGGACTGCACTACGAGCAGTACTTC
- TRBJ2-7 once TRBV7-6 CASSLGPSAYEQYF TGTGCCAGCAGCTTAGGTCCATCCGCCTACGAGCAGTACTTC
- TRBJ1-1 - TRBV7-8 CASSFSERNTEAFF TGTGCCAGCAGCTTCTCAGAGAGGAACACTGAAGCTTTCTTT
TRBD2 TRBJ2-6 - TRBV19 CASTETSGVTGANVLTF TGTGCCAGTACCGAGACTAGCGGGGTTACTGGGGCCAACGTCCTGACTTTC
- TRBJ1-1 once TRBV10-3 CAAARGRNTEAFF TGTGCCGCCGCCCGCGGACGAAACACTGAAGCTTTCTTT
- TRBJ2-1 once TRBV29-1 CSVEGGSYNEQFF TGCAGCGTTGAGGGGGGCTCCTACAATGAGCAGTTCTTC
- TRBJ1-5 - TRBV7-9 CASSQAYSNQPQHF TGTGCCAGCAGCCAAGCGTATAGCAATCAGCCCCAGCATTTT
- TRBJ1-4 - TRBV7-6 CASSRGGGEKLFF TGTGCCAGCAGCCGTGGCGGGGGTGAAAAACTGTTTTTT
TRBD1 TRBJ1-5 few TRBV4-2 CASSQVDRVGNQPQHF TGTGCCAGCAGCCAAGTAGACAGGGTGGGCAATCAGCCCCAGCATTTT
- TRBJ1-1 - TRBV27 CASTKGGYEEAFF TGTGCCAGCACCAAGGGGGGGTACGAAGAAGCTTTCTTT